This is a list of T cell receptor beta chains from one sample in a study of human thymus T cells. The data were produced by immunoSEQ multiplex PCR, yet TCRdb's version contains in-frame clones alone and is incomplete. The sample includes roughly 54,000 clones, about 94% seen only once; the top ten take around 6%. Material: blood. Source of these receptors: a boy in the first two years of life with a congenital heart defect but otherwise immunologically healthy. Both conserved end residues are part of each CDR3. The order of the fields is V gene, J gene, D gene, CDR3 length, clone size, CDR3 protein, CDR3 DNA. The D gene is left open where the match is weak. Where a row states a size, it is once, few, many or the class of an expanded clone; other rows omit it.

TRBV7-9	TRBJ2-3	TRBD2	19	once	CASSARKWGLAGTTDTQYF	TGTGCCAGCAGCGCACGTAAATGGGGACTAGCGGGGACCACAGATACGCAGTATTTT
TRBV11-3	TRBJ1-1	TRBD1	14	-	CASSLAGGGTEAFF	TGTGCCAGCAGCTTAGCAGGGGGCGGCACTGAAGCTTTCTTT
TRBV21-1	TRBJ2-6	-	17	-	CASSKTVQQSRANVLTF	TGTGCCAGCAGCAAGACTGTACAACAAAGTCGGGCCAACGTCCTGACTTTC
TRBV4-2	TRBJ1-2	-	13	-	CASSHTRDYGYTF	TGTGCCAGCAGCCACACGAGGGACTATGGCTACACCTTC
TRBV7-8	TRBJ2-5	TRBD2	15	-	CASSLLAGVQETQYF	TGTGCCAGCAGCTTACTAGCGGGAGTCCAAGAGACCCAGTACTTC
TRBV15	TRBJ1-2	-	13	-	CATSRDTNYGYTF	TGTGCCACCAGCAGGGACACCAACTATGGCTACACCTTC
TRBV28	TRBJ1-5	-	16	-	CASSLLRGGSNQPQHF	TGTGCCAGCAGTTTACTCCGGGGGGGCAGCAATCAGCCCCAGCATTTT
TRBV9	TRBJ2-1	TRBD1	17	-	CASSAQMTGLNYNEQFF	TGTGCCAGCAGCGCCCAAATGACAGGGCTTAATTACAATGAGCAGTTCTTC
TRBV7-9	TRBJ1-1	-	15	once	CASSLLGRAGAEAFF	TGTGCCAGCAGCTTATTAGGCAGGGCGGGCGCTGAAGCTTTCTTT
TRBV6-6	TRBJ2-5	-	15	-	CASSPLQPTQETQYF	TGTGCCAGCAGTCCCCTCCAGCCCACCCAAGAGACCCAGTACTTC
TRBV2	TRBJ1-6	-	14	-	CASSPQGVGSPLHF	TGTGCCAGCAGTCCCCAGGGTGTAGGTTCACCCCTCCACTTT
TRBV28	TRBJ2-7	TRBD2	16	-	CASSFGRLAGGNEQYF	TGTGCCAGCAGTTTTGGCAGACTAGCGGGAGGGAACGAGCAGTACTTC
TRBV19	TRBJ2-7	-	15	-	CASSIDTGALYEQYF	TGTGCCAGTAGTATAGATACCGGGGCCTTATACGAGCAGTACTTC
TRBV6-1	TRBJ2-7	-	12	-	CASSGPSVEQYF	TGTGCCAGCAGTGGGCCTAGCGTCGAGCAGTACTTC
TRBV19	TRBJ2-7	-	15	once	CASSILAQGGYEQYF	TGTGCCAGTAGTATATTAGCACAGGGTGGCTACGAGCAGTACTTC
TRBV4-2	TRBJ2-7	-	14	-	CASSRPGNFYEQYF	TGTGCCAGCAGCCGACCCGGGAATTTCTACGAGCAGTACTTC
TRBV18	TRBJ2-7	-	14	-	CASSPTGQTYEQYF	TGTGCCAGCTCACCCACCGGGCAAACCTACGAGCAGTACTTC